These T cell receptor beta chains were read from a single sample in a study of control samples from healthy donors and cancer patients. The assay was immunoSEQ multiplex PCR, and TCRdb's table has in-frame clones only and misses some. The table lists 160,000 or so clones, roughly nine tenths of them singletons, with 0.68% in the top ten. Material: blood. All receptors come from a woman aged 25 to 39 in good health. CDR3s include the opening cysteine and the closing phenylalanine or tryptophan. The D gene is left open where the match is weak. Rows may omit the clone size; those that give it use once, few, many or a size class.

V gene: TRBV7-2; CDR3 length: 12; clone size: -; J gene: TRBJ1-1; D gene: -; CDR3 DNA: TGTGCCAGCGGCAGGGTGAACACTGAAGCTTTCTTT; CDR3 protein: CASGRVNTEAFF
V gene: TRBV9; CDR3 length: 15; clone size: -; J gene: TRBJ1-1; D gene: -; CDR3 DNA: TGTGCCAGCAGCGAGCGGGACCGCGGGGACACTGAAGCTTTCTTT; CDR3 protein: CASSERDRGDTEAFF
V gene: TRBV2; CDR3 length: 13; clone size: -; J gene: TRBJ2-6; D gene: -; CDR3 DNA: TGTGCCAGCACGACCTCTGGGGCCAACGTCCTGACTTTC; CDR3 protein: CASTTSGANVLTF
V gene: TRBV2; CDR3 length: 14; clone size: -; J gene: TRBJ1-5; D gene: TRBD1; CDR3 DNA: TGTGCCAGCAGCCAGGACAGGGAGGGTTCGGCCCAGCATTTT; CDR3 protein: CASSQDREGSAQHF
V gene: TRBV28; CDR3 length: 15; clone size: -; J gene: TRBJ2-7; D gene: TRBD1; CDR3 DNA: TGTGCCAGCAGTCCCTACAGGGGGGAGACCTACGAGCAGTACTTC; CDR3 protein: CASSPYRGETYEQYF
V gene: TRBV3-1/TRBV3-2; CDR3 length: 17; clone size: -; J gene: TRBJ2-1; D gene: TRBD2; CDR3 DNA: TGTGCCAGCAGCCAAACACAGGGTGGACTAGCTCGCAATGAGCAGTTCTTC; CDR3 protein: CASSQTQGGLARNEQFF
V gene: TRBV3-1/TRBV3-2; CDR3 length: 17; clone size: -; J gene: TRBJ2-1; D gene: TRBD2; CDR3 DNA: TGTGCCAGCAGCCAAGGGACTAGCGGGCCTGCCTACAATGAGCAGTTCTTC; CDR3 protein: CASSQGTSGPAYNEQFF
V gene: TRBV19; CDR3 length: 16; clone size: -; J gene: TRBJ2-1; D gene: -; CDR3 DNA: TGTGCCAGTATTGGGGGGCCAGGTAGCTCCTACAATGAGCAGTTCTTC; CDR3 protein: CASIGGPGSSYNEQFF
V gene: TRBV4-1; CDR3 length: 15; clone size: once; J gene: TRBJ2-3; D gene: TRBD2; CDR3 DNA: TGCGCCAGCAGCCAAGCGGGAGGCGACACAGATACGCAGTATTTT; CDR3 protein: CASSQAGGDTDTQYF
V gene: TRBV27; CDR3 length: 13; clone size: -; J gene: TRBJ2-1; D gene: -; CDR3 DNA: TGTGCCAGCAGTTTCTCGGGTGGGAATGAGCAGTTCTTC; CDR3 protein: CASSFSGGNEQFF
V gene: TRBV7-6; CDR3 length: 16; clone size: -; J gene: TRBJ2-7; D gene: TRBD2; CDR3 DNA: TGTGCCAGCAGCTCTCTTGCGGGAGGGCCCGGGGGGGAGCAGTACTTC; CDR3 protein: CASSSLAGGPGGEQYF
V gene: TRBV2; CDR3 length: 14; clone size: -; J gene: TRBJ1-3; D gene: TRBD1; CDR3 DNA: TGTGCCAGCAGTTCCGGGACAGGGTCAAACACCATATATTTT; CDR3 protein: CASSSGTGSNTIYF
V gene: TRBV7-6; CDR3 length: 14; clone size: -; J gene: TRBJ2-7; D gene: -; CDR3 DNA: TGTGCCAGCAGCACCGGTTCTAGCTCCTACGAGCAGTACTTC; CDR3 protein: CASSTGSSSYEQYF
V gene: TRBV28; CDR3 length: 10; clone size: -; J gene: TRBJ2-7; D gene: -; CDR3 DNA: TGTGCAATTGGCATTGCCGAGCAGTACTTC; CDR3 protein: CAIGIAEQYF
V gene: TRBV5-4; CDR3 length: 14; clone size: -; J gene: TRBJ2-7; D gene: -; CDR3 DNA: TGTGCCAGCAGCTGGGGTGCGGTATCCTACGAGCAGTACTTC; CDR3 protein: CASSWGAVSYEQYF
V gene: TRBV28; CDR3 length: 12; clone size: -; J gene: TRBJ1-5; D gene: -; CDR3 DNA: TGTGCCAGCAGTCCTCGATGGGAGCCCCAGCATTTT; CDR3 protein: CASSPRWEPQHF
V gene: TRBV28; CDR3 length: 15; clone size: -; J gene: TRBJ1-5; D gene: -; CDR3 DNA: TGTGCCAGCAGACTCGGACCGGGTAGCAATCAGCCCCAGCATTTT; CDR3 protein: CASRLGPGSNQPQHF
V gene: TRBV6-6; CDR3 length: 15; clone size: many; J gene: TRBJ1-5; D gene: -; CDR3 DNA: TGTGCCAGCAGTAGCGCTCAGGCTAGCAATCAGCCCCAGCATTTT; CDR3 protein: CASSSAQASNQPQHF
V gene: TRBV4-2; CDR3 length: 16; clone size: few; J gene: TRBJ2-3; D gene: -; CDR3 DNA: TGTGCCAGCAGCCAACCTTACAGCGGAAGCACAGATACGCAGTATTTT; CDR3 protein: CASSQPYSGSTDTQYF
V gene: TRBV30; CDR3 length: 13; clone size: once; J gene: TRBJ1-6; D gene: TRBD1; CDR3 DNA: TGTGCCTGCCAGACAGGGATGAATTCACCCCTCCACTTT; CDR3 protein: CACQTGMNSPLHF
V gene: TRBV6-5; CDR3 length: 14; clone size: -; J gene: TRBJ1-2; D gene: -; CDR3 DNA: TGTGCCAGCACCGGCCGTGGGCAGGGCTTTGGCTACACCTTC; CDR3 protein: CASTGRGQGFGYTF
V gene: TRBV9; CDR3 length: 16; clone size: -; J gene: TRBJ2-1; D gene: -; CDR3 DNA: TGTGCCAGCAGCCCGAGAACAGGTTTAGCCTACAATGAGCAGTTCTTC; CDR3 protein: CASSPRTGLAYNEQFF
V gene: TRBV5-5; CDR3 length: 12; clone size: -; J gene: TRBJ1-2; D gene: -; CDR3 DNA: TGTGCCAGCAGCTTGTCAGGGAATGGCTACACCTTC; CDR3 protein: CASSLSGNGYTF
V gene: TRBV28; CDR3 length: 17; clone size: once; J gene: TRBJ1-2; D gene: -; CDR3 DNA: TGTGCCAGCAGTTTATACAAATTGGGGGTCAGCGTCGATGGCTACACCTTC; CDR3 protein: CASSLYKLGVSVDGYTF
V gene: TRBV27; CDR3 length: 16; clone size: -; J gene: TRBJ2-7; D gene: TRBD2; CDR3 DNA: TGTGCCAGCAGTTTATTGCTAGCGGGAGGGCCTCGCGAGCAGTACTTC; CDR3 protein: CASSLLLAGGPREQYF
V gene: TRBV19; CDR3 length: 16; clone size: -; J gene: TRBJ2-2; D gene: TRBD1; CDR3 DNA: TGTGCCAGCACTTTACAGACAGGGTTGCGCACCGGGGAGCTGTTTTTT; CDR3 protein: CASTLQTGLRTGELFF
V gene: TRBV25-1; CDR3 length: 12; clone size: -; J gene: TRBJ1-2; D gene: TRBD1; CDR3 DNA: TGTGCCAGCTGGGACAGAGTCTATGGCTACACCTTC; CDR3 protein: CASWDRVYGYTF
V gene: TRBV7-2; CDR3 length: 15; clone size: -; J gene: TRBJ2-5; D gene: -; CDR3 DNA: TGTGCCAGCAGCCTTGGGTCGACAAGGGGAGAGACCCAGTACTTC; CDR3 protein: CASSLGSTRGETQYF
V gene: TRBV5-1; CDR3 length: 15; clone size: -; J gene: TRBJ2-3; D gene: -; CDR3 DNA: TGCGCCAGCAGCTTGGGGGCCACCCTCACAGATACGCAGTATTTT; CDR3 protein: CASSLGATLTDTQYF
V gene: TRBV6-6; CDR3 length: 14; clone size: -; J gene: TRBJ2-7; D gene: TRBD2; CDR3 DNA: TGTGCCACCCGAACTAGGACTAGTGCTTACGAGCAGTACTTC; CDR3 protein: CATRTRTSAYEQYF
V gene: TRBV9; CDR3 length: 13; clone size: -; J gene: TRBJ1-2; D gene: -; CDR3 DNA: TGTGCCAGCAGCGTAGCGGGGACGGCTGGCTACACCTTC; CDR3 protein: CASSVAGTAGYTF
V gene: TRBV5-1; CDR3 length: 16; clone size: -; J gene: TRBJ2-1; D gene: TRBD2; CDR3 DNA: TGCGCCAGCAGCTTGATGGGACTAGCGGGAGGTGATGAGCAGTTCTTC; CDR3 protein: CASSLMGLAGGDEQFF
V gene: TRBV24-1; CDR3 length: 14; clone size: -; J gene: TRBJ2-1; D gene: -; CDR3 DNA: TGTGCCACCAGCCGACAGAGCTCCTACAATGAGCAGTTCTTC; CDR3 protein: CATSRQSSYNEQFF
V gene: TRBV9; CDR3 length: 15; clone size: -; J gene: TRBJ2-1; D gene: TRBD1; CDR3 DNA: TGTGCCAGCAGCTACCCGGGACAGGGATTTAATGAGCAGTTCTTC; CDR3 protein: CASSYPGQGFNEQFF
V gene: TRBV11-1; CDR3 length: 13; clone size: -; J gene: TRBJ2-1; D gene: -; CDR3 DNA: TGTGCCAGCAGCCCGCTCGCGGGGAATGAGCAGTTCTTC; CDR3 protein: CASSPLAGNEQFF
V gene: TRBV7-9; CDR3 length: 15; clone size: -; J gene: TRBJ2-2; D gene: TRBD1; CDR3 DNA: TGTGCCAGCAGCTTACGGCAGGGGGCGATCGGGGAGCTGTTTTTT; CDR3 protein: CASSLRQGAIGELFF
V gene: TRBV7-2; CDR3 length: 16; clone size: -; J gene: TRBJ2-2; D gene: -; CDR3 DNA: TGTGCCAGCAGCCAAAGTGGGGGCGGGTTCACCGGGGAGCTGTTTTTT; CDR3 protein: CASSQSGGGFTGELFF
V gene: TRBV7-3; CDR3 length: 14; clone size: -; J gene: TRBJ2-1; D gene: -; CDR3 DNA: TGTGCCAGCAGCTTACGTACAGGAAACAATGAGCAGTTCTTC; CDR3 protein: CASSLRTGNNEQFF
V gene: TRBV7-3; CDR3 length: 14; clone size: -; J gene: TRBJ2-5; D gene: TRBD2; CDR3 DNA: TGTGCCAGCAGCTTTAGCGGGAGGAGGGAGACCCAGTACTTC; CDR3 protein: CASSFSGRRETQYF
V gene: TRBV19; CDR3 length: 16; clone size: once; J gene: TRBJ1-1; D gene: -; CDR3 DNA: TGTGCCAGTAGGGCCGTCGTGGGTGCGATGAACACTGAAGCTTTCTTT; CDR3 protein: CASRAVVGAMNTEAFF
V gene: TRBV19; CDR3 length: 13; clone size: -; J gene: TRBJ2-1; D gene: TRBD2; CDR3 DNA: TGTGCCAGTAGTATGGAGACTAGCGGGACGCAGTTCTTC; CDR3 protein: CASSMETSGTQFF
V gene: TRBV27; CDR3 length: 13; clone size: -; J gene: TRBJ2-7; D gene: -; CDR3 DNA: TGCGCCAGCAGTTTCGGGGGAGATACTCAGCAGTACTTC; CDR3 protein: CASSFGGDTQQYF
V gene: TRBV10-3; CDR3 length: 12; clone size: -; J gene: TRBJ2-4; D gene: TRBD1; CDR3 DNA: TGTGCCATCAAAAAGGCGACAGGGGGTCTGTACTTC; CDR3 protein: CAIKKATGGLYF
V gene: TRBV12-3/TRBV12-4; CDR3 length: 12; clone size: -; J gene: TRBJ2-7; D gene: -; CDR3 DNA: TGTGCCAGCAGTTTACCATTTTACGAGCAGTACTTC; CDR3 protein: CASSLPFYEQYF
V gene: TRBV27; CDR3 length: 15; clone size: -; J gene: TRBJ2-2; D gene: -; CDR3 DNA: TGTGCCAGCAGTGTCGGGAACCTGAACACCGGGGAGCTGTTTTTT; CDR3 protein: CASSVGNLNTGELFF
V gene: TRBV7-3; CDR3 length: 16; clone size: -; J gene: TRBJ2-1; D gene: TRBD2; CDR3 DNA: TGTGCCAGCAGCCCCCTAGCGGGGGTCTCCTACAATGAGCAGTTCTTC; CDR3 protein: CASSPLAGVSYNEQFF
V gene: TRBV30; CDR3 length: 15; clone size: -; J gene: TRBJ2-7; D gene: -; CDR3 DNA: TGTGCCTGGAGTGTGGGTCTGGATAGCTCCTACGAGCAGTACTTC; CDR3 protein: CAWSVGLDSSYEQYF
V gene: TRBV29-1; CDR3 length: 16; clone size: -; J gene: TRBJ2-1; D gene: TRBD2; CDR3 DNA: TGCAGCGTTGAACTTGTGGCGGGAGTTAACTACAATGAGCAGTTCTTC; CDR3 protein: CSVELVAGVNYNEQFF
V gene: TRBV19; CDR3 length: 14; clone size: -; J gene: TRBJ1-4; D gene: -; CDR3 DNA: TGTGCCAGTAGCCCCGGCGGGGCTAATGAAAAACTGTTTTTT; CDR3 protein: CASSPGGANEKLFF
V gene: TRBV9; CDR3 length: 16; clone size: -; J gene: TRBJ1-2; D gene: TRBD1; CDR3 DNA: TGTGCCAGCAGCGCCGGGACAGGGGGAATCGACTATGGCTACACCTTC; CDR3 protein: CASSAGTGGIDYGYTF
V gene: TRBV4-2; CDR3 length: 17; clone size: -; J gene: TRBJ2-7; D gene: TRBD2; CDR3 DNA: TGTGCCAGCAGCCAGGGCCCGGGTCTAGCGGGAGGATACGAGCAGTACTTC; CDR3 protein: CASSQGPGLAGGYEQYF
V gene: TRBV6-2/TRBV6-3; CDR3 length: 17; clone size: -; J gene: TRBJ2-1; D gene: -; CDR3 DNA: TGTGCCAGCAGTGACCGGGGAGGGGAGTTCTCAGGGGGTGAGCAGTTCTTC; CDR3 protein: CASSDRGGEFSGGEQFF
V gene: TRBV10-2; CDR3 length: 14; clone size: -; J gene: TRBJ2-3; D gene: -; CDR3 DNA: TGCGCCAGCAGTGAGACGGGGCACTCGAATACGCAGTATTTT; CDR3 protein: CASSETGHSNTQYF
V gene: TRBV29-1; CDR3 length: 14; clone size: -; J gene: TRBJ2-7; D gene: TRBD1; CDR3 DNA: TGCAGCGTTGAAGATCGAGACAGGGCGGGCGAGCAGTACTTC; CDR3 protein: CSVEDRDRAGEQYF
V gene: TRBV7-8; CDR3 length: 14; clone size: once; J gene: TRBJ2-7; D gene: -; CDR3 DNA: TGTGCCAGCAGCTGGACACTAACCACCTACGAGCAGTACTTC; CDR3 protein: CASSWTLTTYEQYF
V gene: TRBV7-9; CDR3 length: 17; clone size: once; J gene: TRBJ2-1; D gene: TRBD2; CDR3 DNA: TGTGCCAGCAGCGCCCGGAAGGTAGCGGGATTAGGGGATGAGCAGTTCTTC; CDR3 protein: CASSARKVAGLGDEQFF
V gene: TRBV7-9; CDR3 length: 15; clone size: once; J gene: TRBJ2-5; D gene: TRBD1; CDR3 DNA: TGTGCCAGCAGCTCTATCGGGACAGCTCAAGAGACCCAGTACTTC; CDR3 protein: CASSSIGTAQETQYF
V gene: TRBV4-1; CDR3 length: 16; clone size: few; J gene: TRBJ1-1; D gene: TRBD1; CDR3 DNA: TGCGCCAGCAGCCACTACAAGCCTACCACAGGGGCTGAAGCTTTCTTT; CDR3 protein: CASSHYKPTTGAEAFF
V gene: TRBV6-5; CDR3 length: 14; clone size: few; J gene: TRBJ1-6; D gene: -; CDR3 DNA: TGTGCCAGCAGTCCGGGCGGGGGGAATTCACCCCTCCACTTT; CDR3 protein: CASSPGGGNSPLHF